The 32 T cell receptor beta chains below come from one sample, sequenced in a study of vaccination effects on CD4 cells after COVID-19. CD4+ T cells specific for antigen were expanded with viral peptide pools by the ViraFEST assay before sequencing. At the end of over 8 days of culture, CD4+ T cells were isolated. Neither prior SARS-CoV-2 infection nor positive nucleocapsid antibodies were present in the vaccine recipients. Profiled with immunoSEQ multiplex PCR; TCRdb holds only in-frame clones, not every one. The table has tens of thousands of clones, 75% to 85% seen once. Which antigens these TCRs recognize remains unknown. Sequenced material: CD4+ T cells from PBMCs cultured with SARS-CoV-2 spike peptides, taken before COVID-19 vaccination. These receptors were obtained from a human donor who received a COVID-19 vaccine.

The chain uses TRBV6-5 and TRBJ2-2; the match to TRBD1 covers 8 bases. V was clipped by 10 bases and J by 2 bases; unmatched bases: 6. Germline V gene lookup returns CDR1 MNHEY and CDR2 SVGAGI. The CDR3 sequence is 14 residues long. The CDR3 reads CATPGTGNTGELFF. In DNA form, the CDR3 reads TGTGCCACCCCCGGGACAGGAAACACCGGGGAGCTGTTTTTT.

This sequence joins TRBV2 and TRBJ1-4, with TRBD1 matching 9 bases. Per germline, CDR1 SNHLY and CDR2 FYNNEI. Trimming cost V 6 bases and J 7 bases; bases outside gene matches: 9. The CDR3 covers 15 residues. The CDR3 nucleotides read TGTGCCAGCAGCTTTATGGGACAGGGCTTTGAAAAACTGTTTTTT. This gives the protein CASSFMGQGFEKLFF. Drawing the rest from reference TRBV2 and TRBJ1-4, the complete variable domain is EPEVTQTPSHQVTQMGQEVILRCVPISNHLYFYWYRQILGQKVEFLVSFYNNEISEKSEIFDDQFSVERPDGSNFTLKIRSTKLEDSAMYFCASSFMGQGFEKLFFGSGTQLSVL.

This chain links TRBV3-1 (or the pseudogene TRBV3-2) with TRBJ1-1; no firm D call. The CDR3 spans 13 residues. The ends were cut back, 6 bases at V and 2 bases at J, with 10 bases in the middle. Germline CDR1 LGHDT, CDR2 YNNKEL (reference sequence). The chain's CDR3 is CASRRGLNTEAFF. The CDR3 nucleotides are TGTGCCAGCAGACGCGGACTCAACACTGAAGCTTTCTTT.

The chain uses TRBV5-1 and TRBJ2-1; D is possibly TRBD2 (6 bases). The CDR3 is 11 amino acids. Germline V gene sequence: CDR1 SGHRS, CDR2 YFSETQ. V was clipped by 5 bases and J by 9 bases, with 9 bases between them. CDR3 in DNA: TGCGCCAGCAGGCAGGGAGGTGAGCAGTTCTTC. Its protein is CASRQGGEQFF.

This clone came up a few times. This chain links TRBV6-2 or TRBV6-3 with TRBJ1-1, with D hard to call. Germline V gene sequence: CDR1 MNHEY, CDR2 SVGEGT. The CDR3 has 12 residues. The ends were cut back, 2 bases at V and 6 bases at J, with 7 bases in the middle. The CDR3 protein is CASSYLWAEAFF. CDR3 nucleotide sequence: TGTGCCAGCAGTTACCTATGGGCTGAAGCTTTCTTT.

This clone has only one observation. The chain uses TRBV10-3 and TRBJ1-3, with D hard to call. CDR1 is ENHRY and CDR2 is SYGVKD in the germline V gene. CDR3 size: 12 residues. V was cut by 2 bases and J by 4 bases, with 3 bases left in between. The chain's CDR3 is CAISERGNTIYF. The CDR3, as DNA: TGTGCCATCAGTGAGAGAGGAAACACCATATATTTT.

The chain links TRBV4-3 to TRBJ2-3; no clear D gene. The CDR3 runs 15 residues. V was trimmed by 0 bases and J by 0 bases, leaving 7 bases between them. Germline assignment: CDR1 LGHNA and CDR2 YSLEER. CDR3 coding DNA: TGCGCCAGCAGCCAAGATAGGACCAGCACAGATACGCAGTATTTT. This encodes CASSQDRTSTDTQYF.

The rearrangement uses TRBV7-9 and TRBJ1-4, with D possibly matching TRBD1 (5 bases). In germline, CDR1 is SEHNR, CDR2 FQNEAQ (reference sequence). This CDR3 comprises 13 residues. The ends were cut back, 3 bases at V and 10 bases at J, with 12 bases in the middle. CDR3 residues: CASSFSQGPKLFF. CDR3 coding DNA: TGTGCCAGCAGCTTTAGCCAGGGTCCAAAACTGTTTTTT.

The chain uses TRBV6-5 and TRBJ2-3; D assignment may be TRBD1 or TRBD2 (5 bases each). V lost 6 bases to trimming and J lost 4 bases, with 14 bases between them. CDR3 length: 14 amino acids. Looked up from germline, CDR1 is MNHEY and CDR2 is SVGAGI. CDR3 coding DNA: TGTGCCAGCAGGGAGATTAGAGGGGCAGATACGCAGTATTTT. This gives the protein CASREIRGADTQYF.

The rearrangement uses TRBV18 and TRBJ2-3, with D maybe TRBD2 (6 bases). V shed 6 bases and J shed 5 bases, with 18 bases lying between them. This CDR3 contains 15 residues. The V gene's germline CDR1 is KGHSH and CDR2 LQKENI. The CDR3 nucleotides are TGTGCCAGCTCCCTTAAACGGGGGACCCAAGATACGCAGTATTTT. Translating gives CASSLKRGTQDTQYF.

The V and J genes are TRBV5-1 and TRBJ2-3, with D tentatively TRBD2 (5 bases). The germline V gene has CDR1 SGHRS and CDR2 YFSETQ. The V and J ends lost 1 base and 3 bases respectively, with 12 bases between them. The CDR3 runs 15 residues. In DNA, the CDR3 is TGCGCCAGCAGCTTGAGCGAGGGCAGAACAGATACGCAGTATTTT. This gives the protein CASSLSEGRTDTQYF.

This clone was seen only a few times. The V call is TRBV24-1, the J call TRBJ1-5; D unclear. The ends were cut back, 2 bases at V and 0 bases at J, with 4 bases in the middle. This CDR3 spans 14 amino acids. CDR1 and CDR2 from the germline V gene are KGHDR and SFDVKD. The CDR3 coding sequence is TGTGCCACCAGTGATTATAATAGCAATCAGCCCCAGCATTTT. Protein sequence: CATSDYNSNQPQHF.

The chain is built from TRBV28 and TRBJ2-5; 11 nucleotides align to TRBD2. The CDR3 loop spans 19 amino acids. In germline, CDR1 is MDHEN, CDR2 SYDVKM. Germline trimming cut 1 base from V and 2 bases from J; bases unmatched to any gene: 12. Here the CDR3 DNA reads TGTGCCAGCAGTTTATACAACCTAGCGGGGGGCCGCCCACAAGAGACCCAGTACTTC. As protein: CASSLYNLAGGRPQETQYF.

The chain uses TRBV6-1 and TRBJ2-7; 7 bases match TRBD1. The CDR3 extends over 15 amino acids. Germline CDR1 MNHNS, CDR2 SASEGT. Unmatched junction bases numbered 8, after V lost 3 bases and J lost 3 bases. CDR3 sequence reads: CASSETGFPYYEQYV. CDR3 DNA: TGTGCCAGCAGTGAGACAGGGTTCCCCTACTACGAGCAGTACGTC.

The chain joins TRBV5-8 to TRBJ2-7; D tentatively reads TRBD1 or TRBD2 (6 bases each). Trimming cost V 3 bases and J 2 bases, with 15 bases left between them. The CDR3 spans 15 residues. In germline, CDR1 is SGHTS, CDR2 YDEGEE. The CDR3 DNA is TGTGCCAGCAGCTGGGGGGCAGGGAGTACCTACGAGCAGTACGTC. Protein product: CASSWGAGSTYEQYV.

The CDR3 region is CASSLGGGGGPQETQYF. The CDR3 DNA sequence: TGCGCCAGCAGCTTGGGGGGTGGCGGGGGCCCCCAAGAGACCCAGTACTTC. The chain has TRBV5-1 and TRBJ2-5; D might be TRBD2 (7 bases). CDR3 length: 17 residues. V lost 0 bases and J lost 1, with 16 bases in between. CDR1 and CDR2 (germline): SGHRS, YFSETQ. Based on the CDR3 plus reference TRBV5-1 and TRBJ2-5, the full variable domain is KAGVTQTPRYLIKTRGQQVTLSCSPISGHRSVSWYQQTPGQGLQFLFEYFSETQRNKGNFPGRFSGRQFSNSRSEMNVSTLELGDSALYLCASSLGGGGGPQETQYFGPGTRLLVL.

As DNA, the CDR3 is TGTGCCAGCTCACCAAAGGACAGGGGGAGACAGCCCCAGCATTTT. It is translated as CASSPKDRGRQPQHF. This rearrangement joins TRBV18 to TRBJ1-5, with 10 bases that match TRBD1. Trimming took 2 bases from V and 7 from J; bases not matched to a gene: 5. CDR1 KGHSH and CDR2 LQKENI come from the germline V gene. The CDR3 loop spans 15 amino acids.

CDR3 bases: TGTGCCAGCAGTGAAGGGCCGACGAACACTGAAGCTTTCTTT. It yields the protein CASSEGPTNTEAFF. The gene calls are TRBV6-1 and TRBJ1-1; D remains unclear. The CDR3 contains 14 residues. Trimming stripped 1 base from V and 1 base from J, with 7 bases between. Germline lookup yields CDR1 MNHNS and CDR2 SASEGT.

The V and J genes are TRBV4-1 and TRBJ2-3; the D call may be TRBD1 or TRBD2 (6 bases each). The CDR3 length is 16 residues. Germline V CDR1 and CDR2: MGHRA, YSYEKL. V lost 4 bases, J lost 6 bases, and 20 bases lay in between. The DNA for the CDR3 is TGCGCCAGCAGCCCCACGGGGGCGGGTCGGGTGGATACGCAGTATTTT. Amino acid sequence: CASSPTGAGRVDTQYF.

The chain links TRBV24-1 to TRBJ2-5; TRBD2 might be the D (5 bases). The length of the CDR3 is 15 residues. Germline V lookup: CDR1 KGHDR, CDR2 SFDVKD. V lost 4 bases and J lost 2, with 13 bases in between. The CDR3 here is CATSDPGRTQETQYF. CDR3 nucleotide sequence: TGTGCCACCAGTGACCCCGGACGGACTCAAGAGACCCAGTACTTC.

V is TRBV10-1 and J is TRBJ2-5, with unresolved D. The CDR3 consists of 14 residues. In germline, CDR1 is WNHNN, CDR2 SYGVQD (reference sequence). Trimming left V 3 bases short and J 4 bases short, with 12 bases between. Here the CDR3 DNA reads TGCGCCAGCAGTGATGGTACCTCCAGAGAGACCCAGTACTTC. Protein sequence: CASSDGTSRETQYF.

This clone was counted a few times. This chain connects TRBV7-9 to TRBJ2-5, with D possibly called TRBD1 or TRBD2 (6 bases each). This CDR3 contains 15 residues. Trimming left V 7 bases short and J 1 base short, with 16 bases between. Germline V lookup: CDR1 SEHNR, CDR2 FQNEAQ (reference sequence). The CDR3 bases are TGTGCCAGCACCACAAAGGGGGGTGGCCAAGAGACCCAGTACTTC. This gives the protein CASTTKGGGQETQYF.

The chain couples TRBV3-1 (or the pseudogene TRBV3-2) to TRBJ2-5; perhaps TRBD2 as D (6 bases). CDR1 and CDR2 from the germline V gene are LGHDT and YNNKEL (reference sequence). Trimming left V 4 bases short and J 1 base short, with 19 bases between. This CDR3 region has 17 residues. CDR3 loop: CASSPPHSSDRQETQYF. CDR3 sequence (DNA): TGTGCCAGCAGCCCTCCACATTCTAGCGACCGCCAAGAGACCCAGTACTTC.

For the CDR3, the DNA is TGTGCCAGCAGTACCTCACAGGGGGCGAAAGCTTTCTTT. It is translated as CASSTSQGAKAFF. The rearrangement joins TRBV6-5 to TRBJ1-1, with 9 nucleotides matching TRBD1. This CDR3 contains 13 residues. Trimming cost V 5 bases and J 9 bases; bases outside gene matches: 7. Looked up from germline, CDR1 is MNHEY and CDR2 is SVGAGI.

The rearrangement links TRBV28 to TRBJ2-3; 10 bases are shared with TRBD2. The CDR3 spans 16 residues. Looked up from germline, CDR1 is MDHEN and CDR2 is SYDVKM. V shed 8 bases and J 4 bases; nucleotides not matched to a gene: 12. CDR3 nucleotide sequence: TGTGCCAGCTACTCTAGCGGGGGCGAGACCCCAGATACGCAGTATTTT. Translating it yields CASYSSGGETPDTQYF. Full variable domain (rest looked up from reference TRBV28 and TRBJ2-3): DVKVTQSSRYLVKRTGEKVFLECVQDMDHENMFWYRQDPGLGLRLIYFSYDVKMKEKGDIPEGYSVSREKKERFSLILESASTNQTSMYLCASYSSGGETPDTQYFGPGTRLTVL.

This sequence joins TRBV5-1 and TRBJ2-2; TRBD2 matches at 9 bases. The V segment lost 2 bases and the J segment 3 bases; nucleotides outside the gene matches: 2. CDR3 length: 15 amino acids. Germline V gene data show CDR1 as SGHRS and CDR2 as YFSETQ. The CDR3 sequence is CASSFGGGDTGELFF. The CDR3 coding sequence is TGCGCCAGCAGCTTTGGCGGGGGGGACACCGGGGAGCTGTTTTTT.

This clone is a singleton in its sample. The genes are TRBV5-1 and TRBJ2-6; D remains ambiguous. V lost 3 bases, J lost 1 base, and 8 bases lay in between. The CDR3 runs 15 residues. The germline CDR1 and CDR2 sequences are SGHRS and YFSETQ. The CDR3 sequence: CASSSRRSGANVLTF. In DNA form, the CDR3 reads TGCGCCAGCAGCTCCCGCCGATCTGGGGCCAACGTCCTGACTTTC.

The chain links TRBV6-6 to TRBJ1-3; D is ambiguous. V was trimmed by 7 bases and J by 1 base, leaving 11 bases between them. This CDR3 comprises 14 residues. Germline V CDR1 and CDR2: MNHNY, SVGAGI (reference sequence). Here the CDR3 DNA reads TGTGCCAGCACGAACGGTCTGTCTGGAAACACCATATATTTT. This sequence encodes CASTNGLSGNTIYF.

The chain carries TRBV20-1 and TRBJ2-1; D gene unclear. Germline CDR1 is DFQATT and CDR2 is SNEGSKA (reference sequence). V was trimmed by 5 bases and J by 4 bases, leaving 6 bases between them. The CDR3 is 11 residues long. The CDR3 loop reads CSAALYNEQFF. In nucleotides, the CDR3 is TGCAGTGCTGCTCTTTACAATGAGCAGTTCTTC.

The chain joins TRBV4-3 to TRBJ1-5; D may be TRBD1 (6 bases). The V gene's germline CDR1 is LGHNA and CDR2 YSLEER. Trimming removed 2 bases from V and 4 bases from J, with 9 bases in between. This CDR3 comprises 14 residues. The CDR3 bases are TGCGCCAGCAGCCAAACTACAGGGAATCAGCCCCAGCATTTT. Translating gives CASSQTTGNQPQHF.

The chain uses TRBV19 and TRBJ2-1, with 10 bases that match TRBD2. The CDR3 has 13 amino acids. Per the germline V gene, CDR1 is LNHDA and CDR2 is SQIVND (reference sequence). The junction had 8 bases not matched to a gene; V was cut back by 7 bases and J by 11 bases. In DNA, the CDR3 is TGTGCCAGTACGTTAGCTAGCGGGGGACAGCAGTTCTTC. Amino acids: CASTLASGGQQFF.

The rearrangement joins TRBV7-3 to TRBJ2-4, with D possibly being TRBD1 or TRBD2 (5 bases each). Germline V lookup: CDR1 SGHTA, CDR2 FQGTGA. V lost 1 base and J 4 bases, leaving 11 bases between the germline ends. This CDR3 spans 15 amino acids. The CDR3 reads CASSLSSGTKNIQYF. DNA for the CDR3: TGTGCCAGCAGCTTAAGTTCTGGGACGAAAAACATTCAGTACTTC. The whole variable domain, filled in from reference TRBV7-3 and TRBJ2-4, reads GAGVSQTPSNKVTEKGKYVELRCDPISGHTALYWYRQSLGQGPEFLIYFQGTGAADDSGLPNDRFFAVRPEGSVSTLKIQRTERGDSAVYLCASSLSSGTKNIQYFGAGTRLSVL.